The rows below give T cell receptor beta chains drawn from one sample of a study of T cell repertoires in cytomegalovirus infection. TCRdb ran MiXCR on the reads and lists one entry per CDR3 protein. The repertoire holds some 240,000 distinct CDR3 sequences, with approximately 17% as singletons. Sequencing used CD8+ T cells from PBMCs. These receptors were collected from a human donor in good health (CMV status not recorded). Some clones in this sample may be carry-over from other donors' samples. Each CDR3 is given with its conserved first and last residue. A D gene is named only where the DNA matches it firmly. Only some rows state a clone size, as once, few, many or a class for expanded clones.

CDR3	DNA	J	size	V	D
CASSRLAGRQETQYF	TGTGCCAGCAGTAGACTAGCGGGGCGGCAAGAGACCCAGTACTTC	TRBJ2-5	many	TRBV7-8	TRBD2
CASSVVTGPNTEAFF	TGTGCCAGCAGCGTAGTTACAGGACCGAACACTGAAGCTTTCTTT	TRBJ1-1	few	TRBV9	.
CASSGRENKVDTIYF	TGTGCCAGCAGTGGCCGGGAGAACAAAGTGGACACCATATATTTT	TRBJ1-3	.	TRBV28	.
CASSPRLTDTQYF	TGTGCCAGCAGCCCCCGACTGACAGATACGCAGTATTTT	TRBJ2-3	many	TRBV7-8	.
CASSLGPKRNEQFF	TGTGCCAGCAGTTTGGGACCGAAGAGGAATGAGCAGTTCTTC	TRBJ2-1	many	TRBV27	.
CASSQDRTSLNAGELFF	TGTGCCAGCAGCCAAGATAGGACTAGCCTCAACGCCGGGGAGCTGTTTTTT	TRBJ2-2	few	TRBV14	TRBD2
CASSQGLNYGYTF	TGTGCCAGCAGCCAGGGGCTCAACTATGGCTACACCTTC	TRBJ1-2	few	TRBV12-3/TRBV12-4	.
CASSIPLGNEQFF	TGTGCCAGTAGTATACCACTAGGGAATGAGCAGTTCTTC	TRBJ2-1	few	TRBV19	.
CASSYVGTDTQYF	TGTGCCAGCAGTTACGTCGGCACAGATACGCAGTATTTT	TRBJ2-3	few	TRBV6-2/TRBV6-3	.
CASSTTGNTEAFF	TGTGCCAGCAGCACGACAGGGAACACTGAAGCTTTCTTT	TRBJ1-1	.	TRBV6-2/TRBV6-3	.
CASSEEPGPYECDF	TGTGCCAGCAGTGAAGAGCCGGGGCCCTACGAATGCGACTTC	TRBJ2-7	many	TRBV6-1	.
CSASVSGISMMNTEAFF	TGCAGTGCTAGTGTGAGTGGGATCAGTATGATGAACACTGAAGCTTTCTTT	TRBJ1-1	.	TRBV20-1	.
CASSQDGGGSPLHF	TGCGCCAGCAGCCAAGATGGGGGTGGTTCACCCCTCCACTTT	TRBJ1-6	many	TRBV4-1	.
CASSLRGQGATGELFF	TGTGCCAGCAGCTTGCGAGGACAGGGGGCAACCGGGGAGCTGTTTTTT	TRBJ2-2	few	TRBV5-6	TRBD1
CASRRGEQPQHF	TGTGCCAGTAGAAGGGGCGAGCAGCCCCAGCATTTT	TRBJ1-5	.	TRBV19	.
CASSLKAGRHETQYF	TGTGCCAGCAGTTTAAAGGCAGGGCGCCACGAGACCCAGTACTTC	TRBJ2-5	few	TRBV27	.
CASSIDNSDEQYF	TGTGCCAGTAGTATAGATAACAGCGACGAGCAGTACTTC	TRBJ2-7	many	TRBV19	.
CASSSAPSSYNEQFF	TGTGCCAGCAGCTCAGCCCCCAGCTCCTACAATGAGCAGTTCTTC	TRBJ2-1	.	TRBV27	.
CASSRDKTTDTQYF	TGTGCCAGCAGTCGCGATAAGACCACAGATACGCAGTATTTT	TRBJ2-3	few	TRBV28	.
CASSLAPGGYQPQHF	TGTGCCAGCAGTTTAGCCCCAGGCGGGTATCAGCCCCAGCATTTT	TRBJ1-5	many	TRBV12-3/TRBV12-4	.
CASSLTRNDSNQPQHF	TGTGCCAGCAGCCTAACACGTAACGATAGCAATCAGCCCCAGCATTTT	TRBJ1-5	many	TRBV7-9	.
CASSPYPQGASGNTIYF	TGTGCCAGCAGCCCGTACCCACAGGGGGCCTCTGGAAACACCATATATTTT	TRBJ1-3	many	TRBV7-6	TRBD1
CASSLFSGSQETQYF	TGTGCCAGCAGCTTATTCAGCGGCAGTCAAGAGACCCAGTACTTC	TRBJ2-5	many	TRBV7-6	.
CASSYSPDGVAEAFF	TGTGCCAGCAGTTACTCACCCGATGGGGTCGCTGAAGCTTTCTTT	TRBJ1-1	many	TRBV6-5	.
CASSATSGGIYNEQFF	TGTGCCAGCAGCGCGACTAGCGGGGGAATTTACAATGAGCAGTTCTTC	TRBJ2-1	many	TRBV7-2	TRBD2
CASSLAPGGDGYTF	TGTGCCAGCAGCTTAGCCCCAGGAGGGGATGGCTACACCTTC	TRBJ1-2	many	TRBV7-8	.
CASSLSRGRSATGELFF	TGTGCCAGCAGTTTAAGTAGGGGGAGGTCGGCCACCGGGGAGCTGTTTTTT	TRBJ2-2	many	TRBV28	.
CASSLRPGVGELFF	TGTGCCAGCAGTTTAAGACCCGGGGTCGGGGAGCTGTTTTTT	TRBJ2-2	many	TRBV12-3/TRBV12-4	.
CATRTGYDEQYF	TGTGCCACCCGAACAGGGTATGACGAGCAGTACTTC	TRBJ2-7	few	TRBV28	.
CASRWTARSTDTQYF	TGTGCCAGCCGGTGGACTGCCCGGAGCACAGATACGCAGTATTTT	TRBJ2-3	.	TRBV6-2/TRBV6-3	.
CASSDQTAYEQYF	TGTGCCAGCAGTGACCAAACGGCCTACGAGCAGTACTTC	TRBJ2-7	many	TRBV25-1	.
CASSGTGGKVNTEAFF	TGTGCCAGCAGCGGGACAGGGGGCAAGGTGAACACTGAAGCTTTCTTT	TRBJ1-1	few	TRBV12-3/TRBV12-4	TRBD1
CASSQVGWGTEAFF	TGCGCCAGCAGCCAAGTTGGATGGGGCACTGAAGCTTTCTTT	TRBJ1-1	few	TRBV4-1	.
CASSNQLGNEQFF	TGCGCCAGCAGCAATCAATTGGGCAATGAGCAGTTCTTC	TRBJ2-1	.	TRBV5-1	.
CASSYRPLGGGSSYNEQFF	TGTGCCAGCAGTTACCGTCCGTTGGGCGGGGGGAGCTCCTACAATGAGCAGTTCTTC	TRBJ2-1	.	TRBV6-2/TRBV6-3	TRBD2
CATSAEPGTWADTQYF	TGTGCCACCAGCGCAGAACCCGGGACCTGGGCAGATACGCAGTATTTT	TRBJ2-3	.	TRBV15	.
CASSLGPGFLFF	TGTGCCAGCAGCTTGGGCCCAGGTTTTCTGTTTTTT	TRBJ2-2	.	TRBV5-6	.
CASSLIHLGQETQYF	TGTGCCAGCAGTCTCATCCACCTCGGACAGGAGACCCAGTACTTC	TRBJ2-5	many	TRBV28	.
CSVGRDGYSYEQYF	TGCAGCGTCGGCCGGGACGGGTACTCCTACGAGCAGTACTTC	TRBJ2-7	few	TRBV29-1	.
CASTGSVNTGELFF	TGTGCCAGCACGGGTAGCGTAAACACCGGGGAGCTGTTTTTT	TRBJ2-2	once	TRBV28	.
CASSQFWTGQGAGNEQFF	TGCGCCAGCAGCCAATTCTGGACAGGACAGGGGGCTGGTAATGAGCAGTTCTTC	TRBJ2-1	many	TRBV4-1	TRBD1
CASSYTDDGSQPETQYF	TGTGCCAGCAGTTACACAGACGACGGATCCCAGCCAGAGACCCAGTACTTC	TRBJ2-5	many	TRBV6-6	.
CSVEDRSGARYEQYF	TGCAGCGTTGAAGATCGTTCGGGGGCGCGATACGAGCAGTACTTC	TRBJ2-7	.	TRBV29-1	.
CASSFETESRRPYEQYF	TGTGCCAGCAGCTTCGAGACGGAATCACGTCGGCCCTACGAGCAGTACTTC	TRBJ2-7	.	TRBV12-3/TRBV12-4	.
CASSQDWVNTEAFF	TGTGCCAGCAGCCAAGATTGGGTGAACACTGAAGCTTTCTTT	TRBJ1-1	.	TRBV4-2	.
CASSLRGSLYNEQFF	TGTGCCAGCAGCCTACGGGGGAGCCTATACAATGAGCAGTTCTTC	TRBJ2-1	few	TRBV5-5	.
CASSSRDSITDTQYF	TGTGCCAGCAGTTCCCGGGACAGCATCACAGATACGCAGTATTTT	TRBJ2-3	many	TRBV28	TRBD1
CASRSRTGHGNTIYF	TGTGCCAGCAGAAGCAGGACAGGGCACGGAAACACCATATATTTT	TRBJ1-3	.	TRBV12-3/TRBV12-4	TRBD1
CASSMQLGTYEQYF	TGTGCCAGTAGTATGCAGCTGGGAACCTACGAGCAGTACTTC	TRBJ2-7	few	TRBV19	.
CAISEVSQLGNEQFF	TGTGCCATCAGTGAGGTCTCCCAGCTGGGCAATGAGCAGTTCTTC	TRBJ2-1	.	TRBV10-3	.
CASSSRVRHERPYEQYF	TGTGCCAGCAGTTCACGGGTCCGACACGAGCGCCCCTACGAGCAGTACTTC	TRBJ2-7	.	TRBV6-5	.
CASSLLFRQAHGEQYF	TGTGCCAGCAGCTTACTTTTCCGCCAGGCGCACGGCGAGCAGTACTTC	TRBJ2-7	many	TRBV7-8	.
CASSSREAPGYNEQFF	TGTGCCAGCAGCTCCCGAGAGGCTCCCGGCTACAATGAGCAGTTCTTC	TRBJ2-1	many	TRBV7-9	.
CASSTVSNYGYTF	TGTGCCAGTTCGACAGTGTCTAACTATGGCTACACCTTC	TRBJ1-2	many	TRBV6-2/TRBV6-3	.
CASSTRSEAFF	TGTGCCAGCAGCACCAGGAGTGAAGCTTTCTTT	TRBJ1-1	.	TRBV5-6	.
CASSLAYPGTGLETQYF	TGTGCCAGCAGCTTGGCGTACCCCGGGACAGGGTTGGAGACCCAGTACTTC	TRBJ2-5	many	TRBV5-5	TRBD1
CASSLGGQGTEAFF	TGTGCCAGCAGCTTAGGAGGACAGGGCACTGAAGCTTTCTTT	TRBJ1-1	many	TRBV7-6	TRBD1
CASSFGEGGPLAKNIQYF	TGTGCCAGCAGTTTCGGCGAAGGGGGGCCCCTAGCCAAAAACATTCAGTACTTC	TRBJ2-4	many	TRBV28	.